This entry lists 22 T cell receptor beta chains sequenced from one sample in a study (dated by TCRdb to between 2014 and 2017). The library was made by 5' RACE. These reads were obtained on an Illumina MiSeq. The public reads were quality trimmed at Q25 with fastp and then assembled into clones with MiXCR by TCRdb, keeping productive beta chains. For every CDR3 protein sequence, its rows merge into one entry that carries the most common genes and DNA. This sample has some 12,000 distinct CDR3 sequences in its table, and 47% of those were observed once. The ten largest clones take up 9.5% to 15% of the sample. The sample taken for sequencing was tumor-infiltrating naive CD4+ T cells sorted from the breast tumor. The cell subset or site label of this sample denotes: naive CD4+ T cells, CD4+CD45RA+CD25-. The receptors originated from a female donor with breast cancer.

The chain links TRBV4-3 to TRBJ2-7; D is possibly TRBD2 (6 bases). Germline assignment: CDR1 LGHNA and CDR2 YSLEER. V lost 0 bases, J lost 4 bases, and 13 bases lay in between. This CDR3 has 15 residues. The CDR3 coding sequence is TGCGCCAGCAGCCAAGAGGCAGTCGGAGGGTACGAGCAGTACGTC. Amino acids: CASSQEAVGGYEQYV.

This clonotype is medium-sized (0.01 to 0.1%) within its sample. V is TRBV12-2 and J is TRBJ2-7; TRBD1, the table's D call, lacks a check against the DNA. TRBV12-2 is labeled a pseudogene. The CDR3 consists of 18 residues. CDR3 nucleotides: TGTGCAAGTCGCTTAGGCTATTTCGGACAGGTGGGTTCAGGGGAGCAGTACGTC. Residues: CASRLGYFGQVGSGEQYV.

This clonotype was counted between two and nine times. The chain has TRBV7-6 and TRBJ2-5; 10 positions match TRBD2. CDR1 is SGHVS and CDR2 is FNYEAQ in the germline V gene. V lost 5 bases and J lost 1; bases outside the gene matches: 7. This CDR3 is 16 amino acids long. The CDR3 here is CASSPVSGRVQETQYF. The DNA of the CDR3 is TGTGCCAGCAGCCCCGTGAGCGGGAGGGTCCAAGAGACCCAGTACTTC. The full variable domain, its missing parts supplied by reference TRBV7-6 and TRBJ2-5, is GAGVSQSPRYKVTKRGQDVALRCDPISGHVSLYWYRQALGQGPEFLTYFNYEAQQDKSGLPNDRFSAERPEGSISTLTIQRTEQRDSAMYRCASSPVSGRVQETQYFGPGTRLLVL.

This rearrangement joins TRBV24-1 to TRBJ2-5; possibly TRBD1 or TRBD2 for D (5 bases each). Trimming cost V 4 bases and J 5 bases, with 16 bases left between them. CDR1 KGHDR and CDR2 SFDVKD come from the germline V gene. CDR3 length equals 15 residues. This CDR3 is CATSDRGVSGETQYF. The CDR3 DNA reads TGTGCCACCAGTGACCGGGGCGTTAGTGGGGAGACCCAGTACTTC.

This clonotype has just a few counts. V gene TRBV7-2 combines with J gene TRBJ1-4; TRBD1 aligns across 9 bases. Germline CDR1 is SGHTA and CDR2 is FQGNSA. CDR3 length equals 15 residues. V lost 5 bases to trimming and J lost 5 bases; unmatched junction nucleotides: 6. The CDR3 sequence: CASSPWTGENEKLFF. CDR3 in DNA: TGTGCCAGCAGCCCCTGGACAGGGGAGAATGAAAAACTGTTTTTT.

This clonotype turned up a few times. This sequence joins TRBV20-1 and TRBJ2-1; no reliable D call. V lost 5 bases and J 7 bases, leaving 18 bases between the germline ends. Germline CDR1 reads DFQATT; CDR2 reads SNEGSKA (reference sequence). The CDR3 sequence is 14 residues long. In DNA, the CDR3 is TGCAGTGCTTGCCAAGGCTCCTTCTGTAATGAGCAGTTCTTC. Its translation: CSACQGSFCNEQFF.

The chain employs TRBV18 and TRBJ2-7; D uncertain. The CDR3 extends over 13 amino acids. The V and J ends lost 0 bases and 4 bases respectively, with 7 bases between them. Germline V gene sequence: CDR1 KGHSH, CDR2 LQKENI. For the CDR3, the DNA is TGTGCCAGCTCACCACCTTCCAGATACGAGCAGTACTTC. Translated, it gives CASSPPSRYEQYF.

This chain uses TRBV12-3 or TRBV12-4 with TRBJ2-7; possible D gene TRBD2, 7 bases. This CDR3 spans 16 amino acids. Trimming cost V 3 bases and J 7 bases, with 22 bases left between them. DNA of the CDR3: TGTGCCAGCAGTTTCGGGGGGACAAGGGGACTACGGGAGCAGTACTTC. Translating it yields CASSFGGTRGLREQYF.

The table lists this clonotype with a few counts. The chain is built from TRBV12-3 or TRBV12-4 and TRBJ2-5; D not certain. V was cut by 3 bases and J by 1 base, with 6 bases left in between. The CDR3 loop spans 13 amino acids. CDR3 DNA: TGTGCCAGCAGTTTGGGGATCCAAGAGACCCAGTACTTC. Its translation: CASSLGIQETQYF.

The chain links TRBV20-1 to TRBJ2-3; a possible D gene is TRBD2 (5 bases). V lost 5 bases and J 1 base, leaving 10 bases between the germline ends. The CDR3 has 13 residues. In germline, CDR1 is DFQATT, CDR2 SNEGSKA (reference sequence). This chain's CDR3 is CSAGTRRTDTQYF. In DNA, the CDR3 is TGCAGTGCTGGAACTAGACGCACAGATACGCAGTATTTT.

V is TRBV5-1 and J is TRBJ2-1; maybe TRBD2 (6 bases). Trimming stripped 0 bases from V and 6 bases from J, with 10 bases between. Germline V gene lookup returns CDR1 SGHRS and CDR2 YFSETQ. This CDR3 region has 14 residues. The CDR3 coding sequence is TGCGCCAGCAGCTTGGCGGGAGACTTCAATGAGCAGTTCTTC. Protein product: CASSLAGDFNEQFF.

The chain links TRBV6-2 or TRBV6-3 to TRBJ2-2; the D gene is possibly TRBD2 (6 bases). Trimming stripped 2 bases from V and 6 bases from J, with 10 bases between. This CDR3 spans 14 amino acids. Per germline, CDR1 MNHEY and CDR2 SVGEGT. The CDR3 nucleotides read TGTGCCAGCAGTTACACACGGGAGTCCGGGGAGCTGTTTTTT. Protein: CASSYTRESGELFF.

The chain is built from TRBV7-9 and TRBJ2-5; possible D gene TRBD2, 6 bases. The CDR3 totals 13 residues. V was cut by 3 bases and J by 2 bases, with 7 bases left in between. From germline, CDR1 is SEHNR and CDR2 FQNEAQ (reference sequence). CDR3 sequence: CASSLGGQETQYF. In DNA, the CDR3 is TGTGCCAGCAGCTTGGGGGGACAAGAGACCCAGTACTTC.

This clonotype was counted between two and nine times. The V call is TRBV12-3 or TRBV12-4, the J call TRBJ1-1; no clear D gene. This CDR3 spans 14 amino acids. V dropped 1 base and J dropped 2 bases, with 8 bases sitting between them. CDR3 sequence (DNA): TGTGCCAGCAGTTTAGTTAGGAGAAACACTGAAGCTTTCTTT. Amino acid sequence: CASSLVRRNTEAFF.

The chain is built from TRBV4-2 and TRBJ2-3, with 13 bases matching TRBD2. The length of the CDR3 is 18 residues. The ends lost 1 base at V and 4 bases at J; junction bases unmatched: 8. Germline CDR1 reads LGHNA; CDR2 reads YNFKEQ. The CDR3 here is CASSQGVLAGGPSDTQYF. CDR3 bases: TGTGCCAGCAGCCAAGGGGTACTAGCGGGAGGGCCTTCAGATACGCAGTATTTT.

The chain links TRBV6-2 or TRBV6-3 to TRBJ1-5; D is unresolved. The CDR3 is 13 residues long. Trimming cost V 3 bases and J 6 bases, with 9 bases left between them. Germline lookup yields CDR1 MNHEY and CDR2 SVGEGT. CDR3 amino acids: CASSYPKVQPQHF. In DNA, the CDR3 is TGTGCCAGCAGTTATCCCAAGGTTCAGCCCCAGCATTTT.

A few counts support this clonotype. The chain links TRBV20-1 to TRBJ2-1; 8 bases match TRBD2. V was clipped by 5 bases and J by 6 bases; unmatched bases: 9. This CDR3 region has 14 residues. The germline V gene encodes CDR1 DFQATT and CDR2 SNEGSKA (reference sequence). CDR3 protein: CSAFRTSSFNEQFF. As DNA, the CDR3 is TGCAGTGCTTTTAGGACTAGCAGTTTCAATGAGCAGTTCTTC.

The chain recombines TRBV18 with TRBJ2-5; 7 nucleotides agree with TRBD1. Germline V CDR1 and CDR2: KGHSH, LQKENI. The CDR3 is made up of 14 amino acids. V lost 3 bases and J lost 2; bases outside the gene matches: 3. DNA for the CDR3: TGTGCCAGCTCACCGACAGGGCTACAAGAGACCCAGTACTTC. Translated: CASSPTGLQETQYF.

This clonotype was observed a handful of times. The chain recombines TRBV11-2 with TRBJ2-2; TRBD2 aligns across 7 bases. Germline V gene data show CDR1 as SGHAT and CDR2 as FQNNGV. The CDR3 consists of 16 residues. Trimming removed 5 bases from V and 0 bases from J; junction bases left unmatched: 6. This chain's CDR3 is CASSLRLAPNTGELFF. CDR3 DNA: TGTGCCAGCAGCCTAAGACTAGCTCCGAACACCGGGGAGCTGTTTTTT.

This clonotype has just a few counts. The chain joins TRBV5-1 to TRBJ2-7, with TRBD1 identical over 7 bases. The V gene end was trimmed by 4 bases and the J gene end by 7 bases; junction bases not matched to a gene: 8. The CDR3 has 13 amino acids. From germline, CDR1 is SGHRS and CDR2 YFSETQ. CDR3 nucleotides: TGCGCCAGCAGCCAGACAGGGCGCGGGGAGCAGTACTTC. It codes for CASSQTGRGEQYF.

This clonotype was counted only a few times. The rearrangement joins TRBV5-1 to TRBJ2-5; 8 bases map to TRBD1. The CDR3 consists of 14 residues. After removal of 4 bases from V and 6 bases from J, the junction contained 8 bases not matched to a gene. Germline CDR1 is SGHRS and CDR2 is YFSETQ. CDR3 region: CASSRTGFGQTQYF. CDR3 nucleotides: TGCGCCAGCAGCCGGACAGGGTTTGGCCAGACCCAGTACTTC.

This clonotype was recorded a few times. The gene calls are TRBV5-1 and TRBJ2-3; 7 bases are a match to TRBD2. There are 14 residues in the CDR3. In germline, CDR1 is SGHRS, CDR2 YFSETQ. The trim removed 7 bases at V and 2 bases at J, leaving 7 bases unmatched. CDR3 protein: CASGPSGHTDTQYF. DNA of the CDR3: TGCGCCAGCGGACCTAGCGGACACACAGATACGCAGTATTTT.